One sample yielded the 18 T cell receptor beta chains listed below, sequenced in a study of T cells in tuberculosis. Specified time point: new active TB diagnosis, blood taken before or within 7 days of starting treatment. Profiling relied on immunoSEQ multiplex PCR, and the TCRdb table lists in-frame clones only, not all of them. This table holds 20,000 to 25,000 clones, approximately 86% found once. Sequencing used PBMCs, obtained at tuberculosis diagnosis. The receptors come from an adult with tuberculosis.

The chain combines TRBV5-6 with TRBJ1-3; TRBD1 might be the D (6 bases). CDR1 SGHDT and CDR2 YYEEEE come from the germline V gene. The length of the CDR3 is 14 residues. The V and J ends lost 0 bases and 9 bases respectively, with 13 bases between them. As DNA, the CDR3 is TGTGCCAGCAGCTTGGTGTCAGGGGTCGGCACCATATATTTT. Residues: CASSLVSGVGTIYF.

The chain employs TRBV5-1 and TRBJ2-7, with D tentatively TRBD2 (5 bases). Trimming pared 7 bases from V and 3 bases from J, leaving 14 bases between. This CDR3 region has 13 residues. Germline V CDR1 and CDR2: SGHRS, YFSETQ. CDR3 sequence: CASFERNSYEQYF. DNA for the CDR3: TGCGCCAGCTTTGAGCGGAATAGCTACGAGCAGTACTTC.

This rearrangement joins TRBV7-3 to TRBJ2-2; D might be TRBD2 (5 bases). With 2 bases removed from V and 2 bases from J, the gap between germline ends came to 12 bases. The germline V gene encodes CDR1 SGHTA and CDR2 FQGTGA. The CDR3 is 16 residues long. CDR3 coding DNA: TGTGCCAGCAGCTTATTCTTAAGCGGAAACACCGGGGAGCTGTTTTTT. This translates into CASSLFLSGNTGELFF.

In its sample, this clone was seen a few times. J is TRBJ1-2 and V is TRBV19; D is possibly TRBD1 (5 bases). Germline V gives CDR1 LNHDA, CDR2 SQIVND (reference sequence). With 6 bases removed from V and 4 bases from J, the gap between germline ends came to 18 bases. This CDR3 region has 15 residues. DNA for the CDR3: TGTGCCAGTAGCCCCACAGGTGGGAAAGGCTATGGCTACACCTTC. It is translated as CASSPTGGKGYGYTF.

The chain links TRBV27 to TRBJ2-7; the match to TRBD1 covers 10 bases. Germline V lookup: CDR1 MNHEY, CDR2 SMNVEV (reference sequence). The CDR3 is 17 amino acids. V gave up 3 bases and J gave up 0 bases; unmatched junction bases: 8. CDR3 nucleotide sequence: TGTGCCAGCAGTTTTCAGGGGACAGGGGTGAGCTCCTACGAGCAGTACTTC. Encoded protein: CASSFQGTGVSSYEQYF.

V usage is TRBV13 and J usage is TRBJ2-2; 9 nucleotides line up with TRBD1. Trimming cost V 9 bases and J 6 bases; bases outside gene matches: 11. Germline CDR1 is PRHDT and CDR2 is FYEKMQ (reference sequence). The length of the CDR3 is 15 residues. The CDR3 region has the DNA TGTGCCAGTACCGGGACAGGGCGTTTTCCCGGGGAGCTGTTTTTT. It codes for CASTGTGRFPGELFF.

The CDR3 DNA reads TGTGCCAGCAGTCAAGGACTAGCGGGAGTGACAGATACGCAGTATTTT. Translation gives CASSQGLAGVTDTQYF. The J gene is TRBJ2-3, the V gene TRBV6-6; 13 bases agree with TRBD2. From germline, CDR1 is MNHNY and CDR2 SVGAGI (reference sequence). The CDR3 contains 16 residues. Trimming removed 5 bases from V and 3 bases from J; junction bases left unmatched: 5.

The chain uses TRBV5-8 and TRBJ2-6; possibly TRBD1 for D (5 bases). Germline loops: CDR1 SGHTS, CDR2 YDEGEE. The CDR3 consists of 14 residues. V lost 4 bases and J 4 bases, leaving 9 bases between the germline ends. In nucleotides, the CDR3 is TGTGCCAGCAGCCGCCGACAGGGGGCCAACGTCCTGACTTTC. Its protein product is CASSRRQGANVLTF. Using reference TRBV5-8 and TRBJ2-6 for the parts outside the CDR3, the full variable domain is EAGVTQSPTHLIKTRGQQATLRCSPISGHTSVYWYQQALGLGLQFLLWYDEGEERNRGNFPPRFSGRQFPNYSSELNVNALELEDSALYLCASSRRQGANVLTFGAGSRLTVL.

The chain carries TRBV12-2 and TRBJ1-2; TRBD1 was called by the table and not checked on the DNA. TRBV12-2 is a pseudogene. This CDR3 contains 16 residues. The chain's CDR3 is CASRFGSPKGARGYTF. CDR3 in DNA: TGTGCAAGTCGCTTCGGGTCTCCAAAGGGGGCTCGGGGCTACACCTTC.

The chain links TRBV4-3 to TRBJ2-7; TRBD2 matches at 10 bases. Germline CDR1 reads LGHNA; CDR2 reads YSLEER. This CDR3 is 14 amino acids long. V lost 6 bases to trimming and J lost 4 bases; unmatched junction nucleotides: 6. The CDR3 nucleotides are TGCGCCAGCAGTCGTAGCGGGGGGCCGTACGAGCAGTACTTC. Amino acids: CASSRSGGPYEQYF.

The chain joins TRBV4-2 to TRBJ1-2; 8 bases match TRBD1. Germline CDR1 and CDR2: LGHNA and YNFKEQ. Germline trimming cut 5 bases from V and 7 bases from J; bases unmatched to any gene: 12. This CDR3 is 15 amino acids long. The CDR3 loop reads CASSLLARTGLGYTF. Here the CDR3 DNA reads TGTGCCAGCAGCTTGCTTGCTAGGACAGGGCTTGGCTACACCTTC.

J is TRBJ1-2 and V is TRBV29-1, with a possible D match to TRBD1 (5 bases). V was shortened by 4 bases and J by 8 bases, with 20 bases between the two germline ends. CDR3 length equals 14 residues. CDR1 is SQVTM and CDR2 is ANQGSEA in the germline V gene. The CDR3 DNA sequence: TGCAGCGTTGCGGAAGTAGGGGAGGTAGGGGGCTACACCTTC. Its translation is CSVAEVGEVGGYTF.

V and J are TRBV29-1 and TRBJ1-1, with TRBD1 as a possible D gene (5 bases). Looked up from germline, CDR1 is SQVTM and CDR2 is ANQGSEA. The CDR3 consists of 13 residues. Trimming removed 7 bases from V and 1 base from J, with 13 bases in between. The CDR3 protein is CSGARRENTEAFF. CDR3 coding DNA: TGCAGCGGCGCCCGCAGGGAGAACACTGAAGCTTTCTTT.

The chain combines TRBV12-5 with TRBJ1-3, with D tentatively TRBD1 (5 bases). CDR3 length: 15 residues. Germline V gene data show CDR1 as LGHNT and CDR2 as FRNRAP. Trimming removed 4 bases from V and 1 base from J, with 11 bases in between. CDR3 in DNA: TGTGCTAGTGGTTCAGGGCAGACGTCTGGAAACACCATATATTTT. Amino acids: CASGSGQTSGNTIYF.

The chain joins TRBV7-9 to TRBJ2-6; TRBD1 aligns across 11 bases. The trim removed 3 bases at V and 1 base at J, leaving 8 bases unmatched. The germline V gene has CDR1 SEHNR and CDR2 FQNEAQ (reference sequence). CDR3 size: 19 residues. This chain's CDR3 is CASSFSKGQGVSGANVLTF. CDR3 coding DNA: TGTGCCAGCAGCTTCAGCAAGGGACAGGGGGTTTCTGGGGCCAACGTCCTGACTTTC. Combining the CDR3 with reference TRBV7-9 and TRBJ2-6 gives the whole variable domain DTGVSQNPRHKITKRGQNVTFRCDPISEHNRLYWYRQTLGQGPEFLTYFQNEAQLEKSRLLSDRFSAERPKGSFSTLEIQRTEQGDSAMYLCASSFSKGQGVSGANVLTFGAGSRLTVL.

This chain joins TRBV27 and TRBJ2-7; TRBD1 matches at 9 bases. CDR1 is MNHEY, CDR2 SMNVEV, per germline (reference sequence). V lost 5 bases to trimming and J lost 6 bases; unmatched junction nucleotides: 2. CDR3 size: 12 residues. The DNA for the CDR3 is TGTGCCAGCAGTCGGGACAGGGTCGAGCAGTACTTC. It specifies CASSRDRVEQYF.

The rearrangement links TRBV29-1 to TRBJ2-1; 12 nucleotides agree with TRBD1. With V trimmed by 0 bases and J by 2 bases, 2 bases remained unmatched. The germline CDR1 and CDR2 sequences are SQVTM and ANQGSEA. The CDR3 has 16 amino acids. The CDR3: CSVEEGQGATYNEQFF. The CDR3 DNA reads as TGCAGCGTTGAAGAGGGACAGGGGGCTACCTACAATGAGCAGTTCTTC.

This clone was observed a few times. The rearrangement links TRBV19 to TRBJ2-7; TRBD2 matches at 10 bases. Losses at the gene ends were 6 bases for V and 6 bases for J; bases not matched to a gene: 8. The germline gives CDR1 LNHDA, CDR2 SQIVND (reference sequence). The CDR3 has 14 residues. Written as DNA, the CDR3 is TGTGCCAGTAGCCCCTCTAGCGGGAGTCTCGAGCAGTACTTC. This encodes CASSPSSGSLEQYF. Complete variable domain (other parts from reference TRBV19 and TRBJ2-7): DGGITQSPKYLFRKEGQNVTLSCEQNLNHDAMYWYRQDPGQGLRLIYYSQIVNDFQKGDIAEGYSVSREKKESFPLTVTSAQKNPTAFYLCASSPSSGSLEQYFGPGTRLTVT.